This T cell receptor (beta chain) comes out of a study of regulatory T cells in long-lasting Graves disease. This clonotype has at least ten counts. Its antigen is not known. Arm-PCR of CDR3 regions and iRepertoire HTBI primers were used to build TCR beta libraries. Original analysis: Taken together, the samples had roughly 63 TRBV and some 15 TRBJ segments identified. TCRdb called the multiplex PCR reads again in MiXCR, with one record for every CDR3 protein. For this entry, the V and J calls and clone size follow TCRdb and not the study's own pipeline. In the table there are about 420,000 distinct CDR3 sequences, 15% to 20% of which are singletons. General observations from the study: TCR diversity was lower in persistent than newly diagnosed Graves' disease. Sharing of public clonotypes was greater in persistent patients (over 2,500) than in new patients (around 880).

The ends were cut back, 7 bases at V and 7 bases at J, with 14 bases in the middle. The CDR3 runs 13 residues. Germline V gene lookup returns CDR1 SNHLY and CDR2 FYNNEI. As to time point: newly diagnosed GD, antithyroid drugs for less than 3 months. RNA from PBMCs was the source of the TCR library. These records were also assigned to another study, of T cells in Graves' hyperthyroidism and ophthalmopathy. From that report: The HTBI primer set drove a first-round RT-PCR of the TCR CDR3.

The material was peripheral blood mononuclear cells (PBMCs), obtained at new diagnosis, from a patient treated with antithyroid drugs. This chain connects TRBV2 to TRBJ2-1; D tentatively reads TRBD1 or TRBD2 (5 bases each). This TCR came from a woman between 18 and 29 years old with Graves disease. This CDR3 reads CASIWDDPNEQFF. The CDR3 nucleotides read TGTGCCAGCATATGGGACGACCCTAATGAGCAGTTCTTC. The variable domain in full, completed from reference TRBV2 and TRBJ2-1, reads EPEVTQTPSHQVTQMGQEVILRCVPISNHLYFYWYRQILGQKVEFLVSFYNNEISEKSEIFDDQFSVERPDGSNFTLKIRSTKLEDSAMYFCASIWDDPNEQFFGPGTRLTVL.